This T cell receptor beta chain was documented in a study of identical twins (dated by TCRdb to the mid-2010s). Notes on the research overall: The study deep-sequenced TCR alpha and beta repertoires from monozygotic twins, unrelated adults of various ages and cord blood to test whether fetal clonotypes persist. To rule out contamination, replicate twin experiments were performed at different times with different library preparation protocols. The research as a whole found: The excess sharing between twins in beta out-of-frame sequences was weaker because fewer shared sequences reduced the signal-to-noise ratio. Out-of-frame TCR alpha sequences shared between twins showed an excess of low generation-probability sequences compared with coincidental sharing between unrelated individuals. Zero-insertion analyses could be partly confounded by invariant T cells such as MAIT and iNKT, though diverse VJ usage argued against such confounding for most clonotypes. Out-of-frame TCR alpha sharing in monozygotic twins was systematically underestimated by recombination models, whereas sharing between unrelated individuals was in agreement with the recombination models. Because the same donors could not be followed over many years, the conclusions relied on cross-sectional statistical analysis. Fewer insertions were carried by abundant cord blood beta clonotypes; a weaker similar trend was observed in young adult naive repertoires, while no such trend was observed in memory repertoires.

This clonotype showed up just a few times. Its antigen target is currently unknown. Base qualities were left out, and no much larger clone turns up one base away. Reading the germline V gene gives CDR1 SNHLY and CDR2 FYNNEI. V drops 1 base and J drops 5 bases, leaving 20 bases in between. The CDR3 sequence holds 17 residues, the cysteine and phenylalanine included. Of the read, only the CDR3 DNA is kept; its 51 bases are in frame from base 1. Every donor was a healthy Caucasian. The twin cohort comprised three pairs of female monozygotic twins, all aged about 18 to 30 years. CD4+ and CD8+ T cell populations were isolated with positive isolation kits from Invitrogen. The library was generated by 5' RACE. Sequencing was performed on an Illumina HiSeq 2000. Template switching introduced a universal primer binding site; the final cDNA contained a unique molecular identifier, enabling accurate counting of TCR cDNA molecules. First-strand cDNA for TCR alpha and beta chains was synthesized from specific primers in the conserved constant-segment region. To control for contamination, each cDNA library was double barcoded with a SMART-Mk sample barcode plus Illumina barcodes. TruSeq adapter sequences along with Illumina sample barcodes were introduced in two successive PCR steps. Sequencing of the TCR alpha and beta cDNA libraries was done on the Illumina HiSeq platform using custom primers. In the source study's methods: Unique molecular identifiers were extracted from raw reads with MiGEC, and CDR3 positions were determined with MiXCR. Recombination models were inferred per individual with the repgenHMM and IGoR tools using an EM algorithm. Shared clonotype analysis was performed with the tcR package in R, normalizing sharing by the product of cloneset sizes. To study raw recombination free of thymic and clonal selection effects, out-of-frame nonproductive sequences were analyzed. TCRdb's own reprocessing of the public reads used fastp at Q25 and MiXCR and kept productive beta chains. Each entry merges the rows of one CDR3 protein and shows their most common DNA and genes. The V and J calls, along with clone size, are taken from TCRdb and not from the paper's own processing. The sample profile shows about 520,000 distinct CDR3 sequences; 22% of them were found once. The ten largest clonotypes hold under 0.95% of the sample.

The same data also went into a second study, on T cells expressing NK-cell markers. The second study reports: Fewer than ten donors provided sorted CD3+CD56+NKG2C+, CD3+CD56+NKG2C- and CD3+CD56-NKG2C+ T-cell subsets, whose TCR beta-chain repertoires were profiled. Of the eight sequenced donors, seven were found to be HCMV-seropositive and one was found to be HCMV-seronegative. To restrict sorting to alphabetaTCR-expressing T cells, an anti-gammadeltaTCR antibody was added in several experiments. In several donors, the dominant CD3+CD56+NKG2C+ clonotypes ranked among the top 10 CD8+ clonotypes, making up roughly 1.0-7.0% of CD8+ T cells. Those dominant clonotypes were again the most abundant among CD3+CD56-NKG2C+ cells in a few donors, at about 25-60.1%. Whether the expanded NKG2C-expressing T cell clones were specific for HCMV antigens remained unclear. All eight donors whose samples were sequenced were randomly selected healthy volunteers, three of them men and five women. HCMV serostatus was determined by detecting HCMV-specific IgG in serum with a commercial ELISA kit. MIGEC handled demultiplexing of the reads and grouping by UMI, while MiTCR was used to assemble and quantify clonotypes. To remove erroneous sequences, TCR cDNA sequences were retained only when supported by two or more reads. Downstream repertoire analysis used the tcR package, and clonotypes were matched across fractions by CDR3 nucleotide sequence plus V segment. VDJmatch was used to annotate antigen specificity against VDJdb, with one amino acid substitution in CDR3 permitted.

The receptor chain draws on TRBV2 and TRBJ2-5; the D match is possibly TRBD1 or TRBD2, with 5 bases aligned in each. This receptor was obtained from a woman between 18 and 30 years old in good health. Sequenced input: CD4+ T cells sorted from blood. The nucleotide sequence reads as follows: TGTGCCAGCAGTGAAGAGGGGAAATGGCTCCAGCGGGAGACCCAGTACTTC. Translated, this gives CASSEEGKWLQRETQYF.